A single sample gave rise to the 22 T cell receptor beta chains below, sequenced in a study of cytomegalovirus exposure and HLA in healthy donors. Generated by immunoSEQ multiplex PCR, the TCRdb table keeps only in-frame clones and is missing some. Of fewer than 250,000 clones in the sample, roughly 84% are singletons; the top ten hold roughly 2%. The specimen was PBMCs. All receptors come from a woman aged 18-30 years in good health and CMV-seropositive.

The rearrangement joins TRBV10-3 to TRBJ2-3; perhaps TRBD1 as D (5 bases). CDR1 and CDR2 from the germline V gene are ENHRY and SYGVKD. The CDR3 spans 14 residues. V dropped 3 bases and J dropped 2 bases, with 9 bases sitting between them. Written as DNA, the CDR3 is TGTGCCATCAGTGACCAGGGCTTCACAGATACGCAGTATTTT. The encoded protein is CAISDQGFTDTQYF.

The chain links TRBV5-1 to TRBJ2-7; D gene uncertain. The germline V and J ends were trimmed by 0 bases and 6 bases, with 13 bases remaining between them. CDR1 and CDR2 (germline): SGHRS, YFSETQ. The CDR3 length is 14 residues. CDR3: CASSLDVELLEQYF. The CDR3, as DNA: TGCGCCAGCAGCTTGGATGTTGAGCTACTCGAGCAGTACTTC.

The CDR3 here is CASSVGAGLSYNEQFF. The CDR3 nucleotides are TGTGCCAGCAGCGTAGGAGCCGGACTCTCCTACAATGAGCAGTTCTTC. The chain carries TRBV9 and TRBJ2-1; tentatively, D is TRBD2 (5 bases). There are 16 residues in the CDR3. The V and J ends lost 0 bases and 0 bases respectively, with 10 bases between them. The V gene's germline CDR1 is SGDLS and CDR2 YYNGEE. Using reference TRBV9 and TRBJ2-1 for the parts outside the CDR3, the full variable domain is DSGVTQTPKHLITATGQRVTLRCSPRSGDLSVYWYQQSLDQGLQFLIQYYNGEERAKGNILERFSAQQFPDLHSELNLSSLELGDSALYFCASSVGAGLSYNEQFFGPGTRLTVL.

The chain recombines TRBV30 with TRBJ1-1; perhaps TRBD1 as D (5 bases). The V and J ends lost 4 bases and 1 base respectively, with 13 bases between them. Germline lookup yields CDR1 GTSNPN and CDR2 SVGIG (reference sequence). The CDR3 consists of 14 residues. The CDR3 region has the DNA TGTGCCTGGACCTCGGGACTTTCGAACACTGAAGCTTTCTTT. It translates to CAWTSGLSNTEAFF.

V gene TRBV5-6 combines with J gene TRBJ2-7; a weak D match, TRBD1 (6 bases). Germline V lookup: CDR1 SGHDT, CDR2 YYEEEE. V was cut by 6 bases and J by 1 base, with 17 bases left in between. CDR3 length: 15 amino acids. The CDR3 DNA is TGTGCCAGCACCGGCCCCCAGGGGAAATCCTACGAGCAGTACTTC. Encoded protein: CASTGPQGKSYEQYF. The complete variable domain, with remaining parts taken from reference TRBV5-6 and TRBJ2-7, reads DAGVTQSPTHLIKTRGQQVTLRCSPKSGHDTVSWYQQALGQGPQFIFQYYEEEERQRGNFPDRFSGHQFPNYSSELNVNALLLGDSALYLCASTGPQGKSYEQYFGPGTRLTVT.

Remarks on this clone: One end of the junction is discordant with germline, which a read error may explain. J is TRBJ2-5 and V is TRBV7-7; D might be TRBD2 (5 bases). This CDR3 has 14 residues. Per germline, CDR1 SSHAT and CDR2 FNYEAQ (reference sequence). The DNA of the CDR3 is TGTGCTAGCAGCTTAGACCCAGGAGGAGAGACCCAGTACTTC. It encodes CASSLDPGGETQYF.

The J gene is TRBJ2-7, the V gene TRBV6-4; 8 bases line up with TRBD2. The CDR3 loop spans 14 amino acids. The J segment lost 6 bases and the V segment lost 10 bases, leaving 14 bases of the junction unmatched. Per germline, CDR1 MRHNA and CDR2 SNTAGT. DNA of the CDR3: TGTGCCACCAAACGTCAAGCGGGAGATGGCGAGCAGTACTTC. As protein: CATKRQAGDGEQYF.

The chain joins TRBV2 to TRBJ1-2; the match to TRBD1 covers 7 bases. The CDR3 loop spans 14 amino acids. Germline CDR1 and CDR2: SNHLY and FYNNEI. V was clipped by 5 bases and J by 5 bases; unmatched bases: 8. CDR3 in amino acids: CASSWDRSGYGYTF. CDR3 nucleotides: TGTGCCAGCAGTTGGGACAGATCTGGTTATGGCTACACCTTC.

The V call is TRBV12-2, the J call TRBJ2-1; the table assigns TRBD1, which was not confirmed against the DNA. TRBV12-2 is flagged as a pseudogene. The CDR3 totals 16 residues. Written as DNA, the CDR3 is TGTGCAAGTCGCTTGTCATCTCCGGGACAGGACAATGAGCAGTTCTTC. This gives the protein CASRLSSPGQDNEQFF.

V and J are TRBV6-5 and TRBJ1-1, with D perhaps matching TRBD1 (5 bases). Germline CDR1 reads MNHEY; CDR2 reads SVGAGI. This CDR3 has 14 amino acids. Trimming stripped 5 bases from V and 2 bases from J, with 12 bases between. The CDR3 nucleotides are TGTGCCAGCAGTGAGGTCGGGGGAAACACTGAAGCTTTCTTT. Translated: CASSEVGGNTEAFF.

The chain has TRBV2 and TRBJ2-7; 8 nucleotides agree with TRBD2. Germline V lookup: CDR1 SNHLY, CDR2 FYNNEI. The CDR3 runs to 14 residues. V trimming: 8 bases; J trimming: 3 bases; junction bases outside the gene matches: 9. The CDR3 DNA follows: TGTGCCAGCGCCGGGACTAGAGGTGGCTACGAGCAGTACTTC. Its protein product is CASAGTRGGYEQYF.

This sequence joins TRBV6-5 and TRBJ2-1, with TRBD2 matching 11 bases. From germline, CDR1 is MNHEY and CDR2 SVGAGI. The V gene end was trimmed by 4 bases and the J gene end by 4 bases; junction bases not matched to a gene: 3. CDR3 length: 15 residues. CDR3 bases: TGTGCCAGCAGTTCCGGGACTAGCGGTTACAATGAGCAGTTCTTC. The encoded protein is CASSSGTSGYNEQFF.

The chain recombines TRBV28 with TRBJ1-1; D is possibly TRBD1 (6 bases). Germline-derived CDR1 and CDR2 are MDHEN and SYDVKM. Trimming cost V 6 bases and J 1 base, with 9 bases left between them. The length of the CDR3 is 13 residues. CDR3: CASRQGPNTEAFF. CDR3 coding DNA: TGTGCCAGCAGACAGGGCCCGAACACTGAAGCTTTCTTT.

The rearrangement joins TRBV5-1 to TRBJ1-1; D not resolved. Germline V lookup: CDR1 SGHRS, CDR2 YFSETQ. The CDR3 has 16 amino acids. The V end lost 4 bases, the J end lost 5 bases, and 21 bases lay between the germline ends. The CDR3, as DNA: TGCGCCAGCAGCCCCCCGGAAGTGGGCCCCATGACTGAAGCTTTCTTT. This translates into CASSPPEVGPMTEAFF.

This chain connects TRBV28 to TRBJ2-7, with a tentative D call TRBD2 (5 bases). The CDR3 length is 18 residues. The V end lost 1 base, the J end lost 4 bases, and 23 bases lay between the germline ends. The germline V gene has CDR1 MDHEN and CDR2 SYDVKM. The CDR3, as DNA: TGTGCCAGCAGTTTATATCCCAAACGGGGTGAGGTAAGGTACGAGCAGTACTTC. Its protein product is CASSLYPKRGEVRYEQYF.

The V gene is TRBV6-1, the J gene TRBJ2-7, with D uncertain. The germline V gene has CDR1 MNHNS and CDR2 SASEGT. Trimming took 4 bases from V and 0 from J, leaving 7 bases between them. This CDR3 region has 13 residues. The CDR3 is CASSVMFSYEQYF. CDR3 DNA: TGTGCCAGCAGTGTTATGTTCTCCTACGAGCAGTACTTC.

The J gene is TRBJ1-4, the V gene TRBV9; D is perhaps TRBD1 (5 bases). Germline assignment: CDR1 SGDLS and CDR2 YYNGEE. The CDR3 length is 15 residues. Trimming pared 0 bases from V and 4 bases from J, leaving 10 bases between. The CDR3: CASSVDTGFNEKLFF. CDR3 nucleotides: TGTGCCAGCAGCGTAGACACAGGCTTTAATGAAAAACTGTTTTTT.

There are a few counts of this clone. The gene calls are TRBV28 and TRBJ2-5; D not certain. Per germline, CDR1 MDHEN and CDR2 SYDVKM. V was trimmed by 11 bases and J by 1 base, leaving 11 bases between them. The CDR3 runs to 12 residues. The CDR3 is CASGSPQETQYF. The CDR3 region has the DNA TGTGCCTCCGGGTCCCCCCAAGAGACCCAGTACTTC.

The V call is TRBV27, the J call TRBJ2-2; D gene uncertain. V lost 5 bases, J lost 1 base, and 5 bases lay in between. The CDR3 has 13 residues. The germline gives CDR1 MNHEY, CDR2 SMNVEV (reference sequence). This chain's CDR3 is CASSIRNTGELFF. The CDR3 bases are TGTGCCAGCAGTATCAGGAACACCGGGGAGCTGTTTTTT.

V usage is TRBV7-9 and J usage is TRBJ2-7; 8 bases fit TRBD1. CDR1 is SEHNR, CDR2 FQNEAQ, per germline (reference sequence). The CDR3 is made up of 14 amino acids. The trim removed 1 base at V and 5 bases at J, leaving 4 bases unmatched. The CDR3 is CASSLGTGIDEQYF. The CDR3 bases are TGTGCCAGCAGCTTAGGGACAGGGATTGACGAGCAGTACTTC.

The chain couples TRBV18 to TRBJ2-1, with D perhaps matching TRBD1 (8 bases). Germline V gene data show CDR1 as KGHSH and CDR2 as LQKENI. The V end lost 3 bases, the J end lost 9 bases, and 15 bases lay between the germline ends. CDR3 length: 14 residues. Written as DNA, the CDR3 is TGTGCCAGCTCACCCCCGGACAGGGAGGGTGAGCAGTTCTTC. Encoded protein: CASSPPDREGEQFF. The full variable domain, its missing parts supplied by reference TRBV18 and TRBJ2-1, is NAGVMQNPRHLVRRRGQEARLRCSPMKGHSHVYWYRQLPEEGLKFMVYLQKENIIDESGMPKERFSAEFPKEGPSILRIQQVVRGDSAAYFCASSPPDREGEQFFGPGTRLTVL.

V gene TRBV11-2 combines with J gene TRBJ1-2, with 8 bases lining up with TRBD1. The CDR3 consists of 15 residues. Germline V gene sequence: CDR1 SGHAT, CDR2 FQNNGV. V shed 3 bases and J 2 bases; nucleotides not matched to a gene: 5. The CDR3, as DNA: TGTGCCAGCAGCTTGACAGGGGTCGGAAACTATGGCTACACCTTC. It encodes CASSLTGVGNYGYTF.